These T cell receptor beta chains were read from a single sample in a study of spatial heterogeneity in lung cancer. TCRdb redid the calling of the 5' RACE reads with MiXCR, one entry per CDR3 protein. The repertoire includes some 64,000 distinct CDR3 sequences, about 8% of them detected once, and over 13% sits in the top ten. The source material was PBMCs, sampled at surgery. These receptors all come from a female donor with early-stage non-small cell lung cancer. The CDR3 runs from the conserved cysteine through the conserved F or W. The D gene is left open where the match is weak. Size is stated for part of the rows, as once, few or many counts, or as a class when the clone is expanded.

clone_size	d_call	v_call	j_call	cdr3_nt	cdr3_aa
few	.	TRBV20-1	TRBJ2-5	TGCAGTGCCTCCCTCAGGGAGACCCAGTACTTC	CSASLRETQYF
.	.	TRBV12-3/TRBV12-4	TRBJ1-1	TGTGCCAGCTCGGGCACCACCCTTGCGAACACTGAAGCTTTCTTT	CASSGTTLANTEAFF
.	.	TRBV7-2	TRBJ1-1	TGTGCCAGCAGCTTAGCGGGTGGGGGTTCGAGCACTGAAGCTTTCTTT	CASSLAGGGSSTEAFF
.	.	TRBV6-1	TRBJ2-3	TGTGCCAGCAGCGCCCATCGCAGGGGAGCTGGAGCGGACACAGATACGCAGTATTTT	CASSAHRRGAGADTDTQYF
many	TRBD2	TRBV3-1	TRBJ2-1	TGTGCCAGCAGCGCCTTGACTAGCGGGAGGATCGGGAATGAGCAGTTCTTC	CASSALTSGRIGNEQFF
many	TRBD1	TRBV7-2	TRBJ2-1	TGTGCCAGCAGCCCCGGGACAGGGGCCTACAATGAGCAGTTCTTC	CASSPGTGAYNEQFF
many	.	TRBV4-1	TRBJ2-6	TGCGCCAGCAGCCAAGTTAGTTCGGGACCTGGGGCCAACGTCCTGACTTTC	CASSQVSSGPGANVLTF
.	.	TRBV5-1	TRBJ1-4	TGCGCCAGCAGCTTGTCGTCTTGGGCAGTCGGGGGTAATGAAAAACTGTTTTTT	CASSLSSWAVGGNEKLFF
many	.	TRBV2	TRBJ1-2	TGTGCCAGCAGTGGGGGCAGGGGCTACACCTTC	CASSGGRGYTF
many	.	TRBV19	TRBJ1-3	TGTGCCAGTAGGACCCCTGGGACCGGCTCTGGAAACACCATATATTTT	CASRTPGTGSGNTIYF
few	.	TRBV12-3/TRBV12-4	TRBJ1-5	TGTGCCAGCAGCATGACAGTGGGCAATCAGCCCCAGCATTTT	CASSMTVGNQPQHF
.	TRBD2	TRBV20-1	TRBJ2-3	TGCAGTGCTAACCCTAGAAGCGGGAGTCCTAGCACAGATACGCAGTATTTT	CSANPRSGSPSTDTQYF
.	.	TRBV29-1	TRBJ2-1	TGCAGCGTTGAGGGAAGCTCCTACAATGAGCAGTTCTTC	CSVEGSSYNEQFF
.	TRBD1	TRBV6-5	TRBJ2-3	TGTGCCAGCAGTTTCGACAGGGGGGGAGGATCTAGCACAGATACGCAGTATTTT	CASSFDRGGGSSTDTQYF
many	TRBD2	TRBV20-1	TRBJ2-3	TGCAGTGCTAGAGATGGAGTAGCGGGCTCAGATACGCAGTATTTT	CSARDGVAGSDTQYF
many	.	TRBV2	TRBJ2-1	TGTGCCAGCATCCCCGGGGACTTCTACAATGAGCAGTTCTTC	CASIPGDFYNEQFF
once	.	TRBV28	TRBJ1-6	TGTGCCAGCAGTTTATCGCTGAGCTCCTATAATTCACCCCTCCACTTT	CASSLSLSSYNSPLHF
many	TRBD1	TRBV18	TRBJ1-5	TGTGCCAGCTCACCAACGGACAGGGGTAATCAGCCCCAGCATTTT	CASSPTDRGNQPQHF
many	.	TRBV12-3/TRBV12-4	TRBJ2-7	TGTGCCAGCAGTTTAGAAAGGGGTTCGTACTACGAGCAGTACTTC	CASSLERGSYYEQYF
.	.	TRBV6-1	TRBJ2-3	TGTGCCAGCAGTGACGTTATCTCAGATACGCAGTATTTT	CASSDVISDTQYF
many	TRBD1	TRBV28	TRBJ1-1	TGTGCCAGCTCCTCCAGGGGGGACACTGAAGCTTTCTTT	CASSSRGDTEAFF
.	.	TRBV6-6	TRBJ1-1	TGTGCCAGCAGTTACTCGGCGAACACTGAAGCTTTCTTT	CASSYSANTEAFF
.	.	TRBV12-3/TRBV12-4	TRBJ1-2	TGTGCCAGCAGTTTATGGGGGTTGGATGGCTACACCTTC	CASSLWGLDGYTF
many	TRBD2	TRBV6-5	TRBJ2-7	TGTGCCAGCAGTTACTGGCTAGCGGGATCCTACGAGCAGTACTTC	CASSYWLAGSYEQYF
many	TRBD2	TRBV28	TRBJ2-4	TGTGCCAGCGCGGGACTAGCGGGAGAGGGCAAAAACATTCAGTACTTC	CASAGLAGEGKNIQYF
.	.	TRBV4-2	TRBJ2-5	TGTGCCAGCAGCTACCGAGGGGAGGAAGAGACCCAGTACTTC	CASSYRGEEETQYF
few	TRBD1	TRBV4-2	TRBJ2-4	TGTGCCAGCAGCCAGACAGGGGCCCAAAACATTCAGTACTTC	CASSQTGAQNIQYF
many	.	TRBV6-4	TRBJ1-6	TGTGCCAGCAGTGATGTTTCACCCCTCCACTTT	CASSDVSPLHF
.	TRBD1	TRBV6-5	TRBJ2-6	TGTGCCAGCAGTTATACGGACAGGGTGAGCTCTGGGGCCAACGTCCTGACTTTC	CASSYTDRVSSGANVLTF
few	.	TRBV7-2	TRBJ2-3	TGTGCCAGCAGCTTAGGTAGTAGCGGACTCACAGATACGCAGTATTTT	CASSLGSSGLTDTQYF
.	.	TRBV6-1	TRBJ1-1	TGTGCCACCGGGGTGGGCGTTTTTACCACTGAAGCTTTCTTT	CATGVGVFTTEAFF
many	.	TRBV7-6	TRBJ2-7	TGTGCCAGCAGCCCCAGGCCTAGCTCCTACGAGCAGTACTTC	CASSPRPSSYEQYF
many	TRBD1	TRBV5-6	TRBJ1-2	TGTGCCAGCAGCTCCCGGGACAGGGCGAGTGGCTACACCTTC	CASSSRDRASGYTF
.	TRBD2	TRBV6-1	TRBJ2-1	TGTGCCAGCAGTTCCGCAGCCTTGGGACTAGCGGGAGGAGATGAGCAGTTCTTC	CASSSAALGLAGGDEQFF
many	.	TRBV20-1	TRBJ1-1	TGCAGTGCTAGAGCAGCAGACCCGAACACTGAAGCTTTCTTT	CSARAADPNTEAFF
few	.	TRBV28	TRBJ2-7	TGTGCCAGCAGTTTATCGCAGGGCGGCTACGAGCAGTACTTC	CASSLSQGGYEQYF
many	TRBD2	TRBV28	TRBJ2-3	TGTGCCAGCAGTACTCCCGGGACTACAGGCACAGATACGCAGTATTTT	CASSTPGTTGTDTQYF
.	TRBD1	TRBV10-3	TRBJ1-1	TGTGCCATTGGGACAGGGACGCCTGAAGCTTTCTTT	CAIGTGTPEAFF
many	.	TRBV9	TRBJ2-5	TGTGCCAGCAGCGGGGGGGCCTGGGAGACCCAGTACTTC	CASSGGAWETQYF
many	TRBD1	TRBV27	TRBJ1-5	TGTGCCAGCAGCTTAAGTCGAGGGGGCGGGCAGCCCCAGCATTTT	CASSLSRGGGQPQHF
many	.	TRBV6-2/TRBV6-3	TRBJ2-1	TGTGCCAGCAGTTATGGGAGCTCCTACAATGAGCAGTTCTTC	CASSYGSSYNEQFF
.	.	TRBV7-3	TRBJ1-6	TGTGCCAGCAGCTCCTTGAGTACCAAGCGTTCACCCCTCCACTTT	CASSSLSTKRSPLHF
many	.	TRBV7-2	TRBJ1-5	TGTGCCAGCAGCTCCCAGGGCGGCGGCAATCAGCCCCAGCATTTT	CASSSQGGGNQPQHF
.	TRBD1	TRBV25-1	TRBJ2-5	TGTGCCAGCAGTGCCAGGGGGCGAGAGACCCAGTACTTC	CASSARGRETQYF
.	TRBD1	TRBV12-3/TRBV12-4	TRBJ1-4	TGTGCCAGCAGACCCGGGACAGAAGAAAAACTGTTTTTT	CASRPGTEEKLFF
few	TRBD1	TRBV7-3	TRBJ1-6	TGTGCCAGCAGCGCGGACAGGGAACGTTCACCCCTCCACTTT	CASSADRERSPLHF
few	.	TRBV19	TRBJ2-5	TGTGCCAGTAGTATCCTCCGCGGGGTCGGAGAGACCCAGTACTTC	CASSILRGVGETQYF
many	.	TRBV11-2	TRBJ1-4	TGTGCCAGCACCCATTCCTCAACTAATGAAAAACTGTTTTTT	CASTHSSTNEKLFF
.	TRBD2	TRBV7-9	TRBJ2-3	TGTGCCAGCAGCTTATCCCTAGCGGGAGGGAGAATGCCAGATACGCAGTATTTT	CASSLSLAGGRMPDTQYF